This T cell receptor (beta chain) was captured in a study of blood T cells in healthy people across ages. Sample-barcoded 5' priming and a J-beta primer mix drove a second PCR of about 6 to 11 cycles. MiXCR, applied by TCRdb to the 5' RACE reads, yields one record per CDR3 protein. The sample has about 510,000 distinct CDR3 sequences; around 27% are singletons. These sequences were also reported in another study, on T cells of mothers and their children. As that study records: Donation was provided by three healthy Caucasian mothers along with their six children.

What was sequenced was blood. The clonotype originates from a boy aged 2 to 10 in good health.

The CDR3 here is CASSPFSGTSLDTQYF. CDR3 DNA sequence: TGTGCCAGCAGTCCCTTTTCCGGGACTAGCCTAGATACGCAGTATTTT. The chain is built from TRBV12-3 or TRBV12-4 and TRBJ2-3, with 9 bases fitting TRBD2. With 5 bases clipped from V and 5 bases from J, the junction kept 11 bases outside the gene matches. The CDR3 runs 16 residues.